These 17 T cell receptor beta chains came from one sample sequenced in a study of shared clonotypes between healthy human individuals. The data were produced by immunoSEQ multiplex PCR, yet TCRdb's version contains in-frame clones alone and is incomplete. The data show millions of clones, with 93% seen just once and 0.39% held by the top ten. Sequenced sample: naive CD4+ T cells from PBMCs. The subset was: CD45RA+ positively selected. The receptors shown here come from a man aged 18 to 29 in good health. Some clones in this sample may be carry-over from other donors' samples.

This clone appeared once. The gene calls are TRBV10-1 and TRBJ2-3; no firm D call. The CDR3 length is 14 residues. Germline V gene data show CDR1 as WNHNN and CDR2 as SYGVQD (reference sequence). The V end was cut by 0 bases, the J end by 2 bases, with 6 bases between. The chain's CDR3 is CASSESPTTDTQYF. In nucleotides, the CDR3 is TGCGCCAGCAGTGAGTCTCCCACCACAGATACGCAGTATTTT.

The gene calls are TRBV5-4 and TRBJ2-7; TRBD2 agrees at 9 bases. Trimming at V came to 5 bases and at J to 7 bases, leaving 13 bases not matched to a gene. The CDR3 sequence is 15 residues long. Germline V gives CDR1 SGHNT, CDR2 YYREEE (reference sequence). In nucleotides, the CDR3 is TGTGCCAGCAGTACCTGGCGGGAGGGCCGAGGGGAGCAGTACTTC. It translates to CASSTWREGRGEQYF.

The rearrangement uses TRBV6-6 and TRBJ1-1; D uncertain. The CDR3 runs to 13 residues. CDR1 is MNHNY and CDR2 is SVGAGI in the germline V gene (reference sequence). Trimming shortened V by 2 bases and J by 4 bases, and 8 bases separated the two germline ends. CDR3 bases: TGTGCCAGCAGTTACGCGGGGAGCACTGAAGCTTTCTTT. This encodes CASSYAGSTEAFF.

This chain connects TRBV7-3 to TRBJ2-3; TRBD2 is a possible D gene (6 bases). The CDR3 has 16 amino acids. Germline CDR1 reads SGHTA; CDR2 reads FQGTGA. Trimming stripped 2 bases from V and 2 bases from J, with 14 bases between. The CDR3 reads CASSLGVQRATDTQYF. The CDR3 region has the DNA TGTGCCAGCAGCTTAGGAGTCCAGCGGGCCACAGATACGCAGTATTTT. The full variable domain, rest sourced from reference TRBV7-3 and TRBJ2-3, is GAGVSQTPSNKVTEKGKYVELRCDPISGHTALYWYRQSLGQGPEFLIYFQGTGAADDSGLPNDRFFAVRPEGSVSTLKIQRTERGDSAVYLCASSLGVQRATDTQYFGPGTRLTVL.

J is TRBJ2-7 and V is TRBV19; D may be TRBD1 or TRBD2 (5 bases each). The CDR3 totals 13 residues. The germline CDR1 and CDR2 sequences are LNHDA and SQIVND (reference sequence). V lost 7 bases to trimming and J lost 3 bases, with 13 bases between them. The CDR3 spells CASTPAGSYEQYF. DNA for the CDR3: TGTGCCAGTACCCCCGCAGGGAGCTACGAGCAGTACTTC. The variable domain in full, completed from reference TRBV19 and TRBJ2-7, reads DGGITQSPKYLFRKEGQNVTLSCEQNLNHDAMYWYRQDPGQGLRLIYYSQIVNDFQKGDIAEGYSVSREKKESFPLTVTSAQKNPTAFYLCASTPAGSYEQYFGPGTRLTVT.

The CDR3 sequence: CSVDGSSNTEAFF. In DNA form, the CDR3 reads TGCAGCGTTGATGGGTCTTCGAACACTGAAGCTTTCTTT. This rearrangement joins TRBV29-1 to TRBJ1-1; D not resolved. The germline V and J ends were trimmed by 3 bases and 1 base, with 9 bases remaining between them. Germline CDR1 reads SQVTM; CDR2 reads ANQGSEA. This CDR3 region has 13 residues. The full variable domain, in which reference TRBV29-1 and TRBJ1-1 provide the parts outside the CDR3, is SAVISQKPSRDICQRGTSLTIQCQVDSQVTMMFWYRQQPGQSLTLIATANQGSEATYESGFVIDKFPISRPNLTFSTLTVSNMSPEDSSIYLCSVDGSSNTEAFFGQGTRLTVV.

This clone was counted once. The chain uses TRBV18 and TRBJ1-2; 8 bases are a match to TRBD1. The germline gives CDR1 KGHSH, CDR2 LQKENI. Trimming took 1 base from V and 3 from J; bases not matched to a gene: 1. This CDR3 has 14 amino acids. CDR3 amino acids: CASSPQTGDYGYTF. The CDR3 coding sequence is TGTGCCAGCTCACCACAGACAGGGGACTATGGCTACACCTTC.

This chain joins TRBV10-3 and TRBJ2-3; 16 positions match TRBD2. The CDR3 totals 18 residues. Germline V lookup: CDR1 ENHRY, CDR2 SYGVKD. Trimming at V came to 3 bases and at J to 3 bases, leaving 6 bases not matched to a gene. The DNA for the CDR3 is TGTGCCATCAGTGAACCACCGGGACTAGCGGGAGGGACAGATACGCAGTATTTT. Amino acid sequence: CAISEPPGLAGGTDTQYF.

V gene TRBV11-1 combines with J gene TRBJ2-1; 8 bases are shared with TRBD1. Germline CDR1 is SGHAT and CDR2 is FQDESV (reference sequence). V gave up 2 bases and J gave up 15 bases; unmatched junction bases: 6. The CDR3 consists of 12 residues. In DNA form, the CDR3 reads TGTGCCAGCAGCTTATTCAGGGGGCCTTGGTTCTTC. Translated, it gives CASSLFRGPWFF.

The V gene is TRBV11-2, the J gene TRBJ2-7; TRBD1 is a possible D gene (5 bases). The germline CDR1 and CDR2 sequences are SGHAT and FQNNGV. V was pared by 1 base and J by 2 bases, with 9 bases between. The CDR3 runs 14 residues. This CDR3 reads CASSLGGRAYEQYF. The CDR3 DNA reads TGTGCCAGCAGCTTAGGAGGCAGGGCCTACGAGCAGTACTTC.

The genes are TRBV20-1 and TRBJ2-1; D remains unclear. Germline CDR1 and CDR2: DFQATT and SNEGSKA (reference sequence). This CDR3 is built from 11 residues. Trimming cost V 5 bases and J 6 bases, with 8 bases left between them. CDR3 in DNA: TGCAGTGCTCTCAGGTTCAATGAGCAGTTCTTC. It codes for CSALRFNEQFF.

The chain couples TRBV10-3 to TRBJ2-2; 10 bases agree with TRBD1. CDR3 length equals 15 residues. V lost 9 bases, J lost 9 bases, and 13 bases stayed unmatched. Germline values: CDR1 ENHRY, CDR2 SYGVKD. The DNA for the CDR3 is TGTGCCATATCCCGGGACAGGGGTCCAAGCAGGGAGCTGTTTTTT. It is translated as CAISRDRGPSRELFF.

V usage is TRBV7-3 and J usage is TRBJ1-5; D is undetermined. Trimming removed 5 bases at V and 3 bases at J, with 11 bases between. This CDR3 comprises 14 residues. The germline gives CDR1 SGHTA, CDR2 FQGTGA. This CDR3 reads CASSPRRANQPQHF. DNA for the CDR3: TGTGCCAGCAGCCCCAGGAGGGCCAATCAGCCCCAGCATTTT.

The chain combines TRBV9 with TRBJ2-6; 7 positions match TRBD2. Germline trimming cut 0 bases from V and 3 bases from J; bases unmatched to any gene: 9. Germline V lookup: CDR1 SGDLS, CDR2 YYNGEE. The length of the CDR3 is 18 residues. The chain's CDR3 is CASSVGLAETGGANVLTF. Written as DNA, the CDR3 is TGTGCCAGCAGCGTAGGGCTAGCGGAAACCGGTGGGGCCAACGTCCTGACTTTC.

Remarks on this clone: In the same sample, other DNA sequences code for this CDR3. The V call is TRBV19, the J call TRBJ2-7, with D perhaps matching TRBD1 (6 bases). Between the trimmed V and J ends, which lost 2 bases and 2 bases, there was a span of 7 bases. The length of the CDR3 is 13 residues. Germline V gives CDR1 LNHDA, CDR2 SQIVND (reference sequence). CDR3 in amino acids: CASSISGAYEQYF. DNA of the CDR3: TGTGCCAGTAGTATATCAGGGGCCTACGAGCAGTACTTC.

Details on this clone: Other DNA sequences in this sample translate to the same CDR3. V and J are TRBV7-3 and TRBJ1-2; D uncertain. CDR1 is SGHTA and CDR2 is FQGTGA in the germline V gene. The CDR3 consists of 13 residues. Trimming removed 3 bases from V and 0 bases from J, with 5 bases in between. The CDR3 DNA reads TGTGCCAGCAGCTTTGGTCCTAACTATGGCTACACCTTC. Amino acids: CASSFGPNYGYTF.

This clone has only one observation. The rearrangement uses TRBV6-6 and TRBJ2-1; possible D gene TRBD2, 5 bases. Germline loops: CDR1 MNHNY, CDR2 SVGAGI (reference sequence). The CDR3 is 16 amino acids. V was cut by 6 bases and J by 7 bases, with 22 bases left in between. The CDR3 is CASSLFRADQRNEQFF. The CDR3 DNA sequence: TGTGCCAGCAGCCTGTTTCGAGCGGATCAGAGGAATGAGCAGTTCTTC.